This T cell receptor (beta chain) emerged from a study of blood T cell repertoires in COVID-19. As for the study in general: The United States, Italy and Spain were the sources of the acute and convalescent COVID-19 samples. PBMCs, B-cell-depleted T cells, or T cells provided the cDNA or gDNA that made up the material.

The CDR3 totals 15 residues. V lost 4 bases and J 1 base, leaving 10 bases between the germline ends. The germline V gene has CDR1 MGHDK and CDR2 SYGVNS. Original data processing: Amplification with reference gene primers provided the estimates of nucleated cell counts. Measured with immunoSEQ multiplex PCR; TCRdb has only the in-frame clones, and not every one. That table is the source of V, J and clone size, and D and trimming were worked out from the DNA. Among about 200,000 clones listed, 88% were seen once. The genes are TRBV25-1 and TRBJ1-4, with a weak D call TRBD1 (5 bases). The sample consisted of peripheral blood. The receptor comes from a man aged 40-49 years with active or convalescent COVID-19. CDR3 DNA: TGTGCCAGCAGTGGGGCAGGGTTAACTAATGAAAAACTGTTTTTT. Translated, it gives CASSGAGLTNEKLFF. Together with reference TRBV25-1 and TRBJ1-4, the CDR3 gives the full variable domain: EADIYQTPRYLVIGTGKKITLECSQTMGHDKMYWYQQDPGMELHLIHYSYGVNSTEKGDLSSESTVSRIRTEHFPLTLESARPSHTSQYLCASSGAGLTNEKLFFGSGTQLSVL.